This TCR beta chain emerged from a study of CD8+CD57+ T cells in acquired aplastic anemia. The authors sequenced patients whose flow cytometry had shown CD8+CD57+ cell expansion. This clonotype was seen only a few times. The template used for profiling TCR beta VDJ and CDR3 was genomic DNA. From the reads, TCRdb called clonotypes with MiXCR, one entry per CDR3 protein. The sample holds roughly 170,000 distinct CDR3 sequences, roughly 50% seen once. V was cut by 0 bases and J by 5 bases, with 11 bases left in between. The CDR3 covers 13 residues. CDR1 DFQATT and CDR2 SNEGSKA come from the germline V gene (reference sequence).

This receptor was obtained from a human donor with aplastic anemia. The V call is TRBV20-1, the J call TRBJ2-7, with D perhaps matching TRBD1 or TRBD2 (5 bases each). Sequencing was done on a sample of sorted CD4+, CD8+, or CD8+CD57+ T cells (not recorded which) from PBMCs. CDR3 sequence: CSARDLRDHEQYF. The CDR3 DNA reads TGCAGTGCTAGAGATCTCAGGGACCACGAGCAGTACTTC.